A selection of T cell receptor beta chains follows, all from one sample in a study of graft-versus-host responses after intestinal transplantation. Sequencing used immunoSEQ multiplex PCR; TCRdb keeps in-frame clones, though not all of them. The sample consists of around 7,700 clones, over 95% of them appearing once. This specimen consisted of PBMCs, obtained 23 days after intestinal transplant. The source is a human patient who received an intestinal transplant, so some T cells may come from the graft donor. The CDR3 runs from the conserved cysteine through the conserved F or W. Each record gives: J gene, clone size, D gene, V gene, CDR3 protein, CDR3 DNA. A D gene is named only where the DNA matches it firmly. Only some rows state a clone size, as once, few, many or a class for expanded clones.

TRBJ2-5 - TRBD1 TRBV23-1 CASSQILYRGGQETQYF TGCGCCAGCAGTCAGATCCTCTACAGGGGTGGGCAAGAGACCCAGTACTTC
TRBJ2-5 - TRBD2 TRBV11-1 CASTTGLAGGKSETQYF TGTGCCAGCACCACTGGACTAGCGGGAGGGAAGTCGGAGACCCAGTACTTC
TRBJ1-1 - - TRBV6-5 CASSFGGFGNEAFF TGTGCCAGCAGTTTTGGGGGTTTCGGGAATGAAGCTTTCTTT
TRBJ1-1 - - TRBV9 CASSSPSDTEAFF TGTGCCAGCAGCTCCCCAAGTGACACTGAAGCTTTCTTT
TRBJ2-7 - TRBD1 TRBV13 CASSLRGQGSGEQYF TGTGCCAGCAGCTTAAGAGGACAGGGGTCGGGCGAGCAGTACTTC
TRBJ2-3 - - TRBV21-1 CASSNRSGRYGTDTQYF TGTGCCAGCAGCAATCGGAGCGGGAGATATGGCACAGATACGCAGTATTTT
TRBJ2-5 - TRBD2 TRBV30 CAWTGPGGLQETQYF TGTGCCTGGACCGGTCCGGGAGGGCTCCAAGAGACCCAGTACTTC
TRBJ2-3 - TRBD1 TRBV6-1 CASIGRGHTDTQYF TGTGCCAGCATAGGTAGGGGGCACACAGATACGCAGTATTTT
TRBJ2-7 - TRBD2 TRBV7-9 CASSPGTSGTYEQYF TGTGCCAGCAGCCCCGGGACTAGCGGGACCTACGAGCAGTACTTC
TRBJ2-7 - - TRBV27 CASSPLPPPGEQYF TGTGCCAGCAGTCCCCTCCCTCCCCCGGGCGAGCAGTACTTC
TRBJ1-1 - TRBD1 TRBV4-1 CASSQGRTGLTFF TGCGCCAGCAGCCAAGGGAGGACAGGGCTGACTTTCTTT
TRBJ1-1 - - TRBV28 CASSLWGDTEAFF TGTGCCAGCAGTTTATGGGGTGACACTGAAGCTTTCTTT
TRBJ1-5 - - TRBV6-5 CASSSNEYSNQPQHF TGTGCCAGCAGTAGCAACGAGTATAGCAATCAGCCCCAGCATTTT
TRBJ2-5 - - TRBV19 CASTSSGAIQETQYF TGTGCCAGTACATCGAGTGGGGCAATTCAAGAGACCCAGTACTTC
TRBJ1-2 - - TRBV5-1 CASSLAQGYGYTF TGCGCCAGCAGCCTGGCCCAGGGTTATGGCTACACCTTC
TRBJ1-3 - - TRBV21-1 CASSKDITGNTIYF TGTGCCAGCAGCAAAGACATAACCGGAAACACCATATATTTT
TRBJ2-2 - - TRBV19 CASSMGVFGELFF TGTGCCAGTAGTATGGGCGTCTTCGGGGAGCTGTTTTTT
TRBJ2-1 - TRBD2 TRBV29-1 CSVERGISGRGYNEQFF TGCAGCGTTGAGCGAGGGATTAGCGGGAGAGGGTACAATGAGCAGTTCTTC
TRBJ2-1 once TRBD1 TRBV7-3 CASSLARGPYNEQFF TGTGCCAGCAGCCTCGCCAGGGGGCCCTACAATGAGCAGTTCTTC
TRBJ2-7 - - TRBV11-2 CASSFTGLTEPGEYF TGTGCCAGCAGCTTTACGGGACTCACCGAACCAGGGGAGTACTTC
TRBJ2-7 - - TRBV9 CASGGGQNTYEQYF TGTGCCAGCGGCGGGGGACAGAACACCTACGAGCAGTACTTC
TRBJ1-1 - - TRBV30 CACDLGWAATEAFF TGTGCCTGTGACCTCGGGTGGGCGGCCACTGAAGCTTTCTTT
TRBJ1-6 - - TRBV5-8 CASTTMLGGWNSPLHF TGTGCCAGCACTACCATGCTTGGGGGTTGGAATTCACCCCTCCACTTT
TRBJ2-7 - TRBD2 TRBV5-1 CASSLTSGRPLGDEQYF TGCGCCAGCAGCTTGACTAGCGGGAGACCTCTCGGCGACGAGCAGTACTTC
TRBJ2-7 - TRBD2 TRBV7-2 CASSFPGLAVYEQYF TGTGCCAGCAGCTTCCCGGGGCTAGCGGTCTACGAGCAGTACTTC
TRBJ2-7 - - TRBV18 CASSHGRGFRDEQYF TGTGCCAGCTCCCACGGACGGGGGTTTAGGGACGAGCAGTACTTC
TRBJ2-7 once TRBD2 TRBV11-2 CASSLDSLGLGAYEQYF TGTGCCAGCAGCTTAGATTCTTTGGGACTAGGGGCCTACGAGCAGTACTTC
TRBJ2-1 - - TRBV10-2 CASSDKGNEQFF TGCGCCAGCAGTGATAAGGGCAATGAGCAGTTCTTC
TRBJ1-6 - - TRBV27 CASRAQVPYNSPLHF TGTGCCAGCAGAGCTCAGGTCCCCTATAATTCACCCCTCCACTTT
TRBJ2-1 once - TRBV19 CASSIVGSRNEQFF TGTGCCAGTAGTATAGTGGGGTCGCGAAATGAGCAGTTCTTC
TRBJ2-7 - TRBD2 TRBV7-6 CASSYSGREQYF TGTGCCAGCAGCTATAGCGGGAGGGAGCAGTACTTC
TRBJ2-3 - TRBD2 TRBV7-8 CASSLNAGGITDTQYF TGTGCCAGCAGCTTAAACGCGGGAGGGATCACAGATACGCAGTATTTT
TRBJ2-7 - TRBD1 TRBV6-1 CASSGTGGPYEQYF TGTGCCAGCAGTGGAACAGGGGGCCCATACGAGCAGTACTTC
TRBJ2-1 - TRBD1 TRBV23-1 CASRGTGPFGQFF TGCGCCAGCAGAGGGACAGGTCCTTTCGGGCAGTTCTTC
TRBJ2-3 once - TRBV2 CAAQGGYRAHRSTDTQYF TGTGCCGCCCAGGGGGGCTACAGGGCCCACCGTAGCACAGATACGCAGTATTTT
TRBJ2-1 - - TRBV5-6 CASSLVRVDEQFF TGTGCCAGCAGCTTGGTCAGGGTCGATGAGCAGTTCTTC
TRBJ2-7 - - TRBV5-1 CASSLGGTLYEQYF TGCGCCAGCAGCTTGGGCGGGACCCTATACGAGCAGTACTTC
TRBJ2-5 - TRBD2 TRBV4-2 CASSQPTSAQETQYF TGTGCCAGCAGCCAACCGACTAGCGCACAAGAGACCCAGTACTTC
TRBJ1-5 once - TRBV4-2 CASSQDVGRGPQHF TGTGCCAGCAGCCAAGATGTGGGGAGAGGGCCCCAGCATTTT
TRBJ2-4 - - TRBV19 CASIDWTEGNIQYF TGTGCCAGTATAGACTGGACAGAAGGAAACATTCAGTACTTC
TRBJ1-1 - - TRBV7-9 CASSRLSEAFF TGTGCCAGCAGCCGGTTATCTGAAGCTTTCTTT
TRBJ2-3 - TRBD2 TRBV6-5 CASSLSGSSTDTQYF TGTGCCAGCAGCCTTAGCGGGAGTAGCACAGATACGCAGTATTTT
TRBJ2-7 once - TRBV30 CMGLWSHEQYF TGTATGGGGCTGTGGAGCCACGAGCAGTACTTC
TRBJ2-1 once - TRBV29-1 CSVDRLGRSYNEQFF TGCAGCGTTGATAGATTAGGTAGGTCCTACAATGAGCAGTTCTTC
TRBJ1-1 - - TRBV30 CAWREHEAFF TGTGCCTGGAGGGAACATGAAGCTTTCTTT
TRBJ2-7 - - TRBV27 CASSRAKGVPSYEQYF TGTGCCAGCAGTCGGGCGAAGGGGGTTCCCTCCTACGAGCAGTACTTC
TRBJ2-1 - - TRBV27 CASSAAGEQFF TGTGCCAGCAGCGCGGCGGGTGAGCAGTTCTTC
TRBJ2-7 - - TRBV10-2 CASRDPSYRGQYF TGCGCCAGCAGGGACCCCAGTTACCGTGGGCAGTACTTC
TRBJ2-7 - TRBD2 TRBV29-1 CSVLAGPYEQYF TGCAGCGTCCTAGCGGGACCCTACGAGCAGTACTTC
TRBJ1-1 - - TRBV2 CASWGGTEAFF TGTGCCAGCTGGGGGGGCACTGAAGCTTTCTTT
TRBJ1-3 - - TRBV9 CASSPDPGVTVGNTIYF TGTGCCAGCAGCCCCGACCCCGGGGTGACAGTAGGAAACACCATATATTTT
TRBJ2-1 - - TRBV25-1 CASSSNCGSCGNEQFF TGTGCCAGCAGTTCAAATTGTGGTAGCTGTGGCAATGAGCAGTTCTTC